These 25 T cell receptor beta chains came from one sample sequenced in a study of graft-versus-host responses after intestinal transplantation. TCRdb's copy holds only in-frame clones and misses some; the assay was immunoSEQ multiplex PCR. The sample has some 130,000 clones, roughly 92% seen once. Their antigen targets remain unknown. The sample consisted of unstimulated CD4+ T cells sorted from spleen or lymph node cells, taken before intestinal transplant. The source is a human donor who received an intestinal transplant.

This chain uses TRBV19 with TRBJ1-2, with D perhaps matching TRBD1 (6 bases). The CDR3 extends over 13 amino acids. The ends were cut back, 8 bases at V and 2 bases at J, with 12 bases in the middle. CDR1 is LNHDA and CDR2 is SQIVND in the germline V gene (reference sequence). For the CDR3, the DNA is TGTGCCAGTGCAATCGGACAGAACTATGGCTACACCTTC. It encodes CASAIGQNYGYTF.

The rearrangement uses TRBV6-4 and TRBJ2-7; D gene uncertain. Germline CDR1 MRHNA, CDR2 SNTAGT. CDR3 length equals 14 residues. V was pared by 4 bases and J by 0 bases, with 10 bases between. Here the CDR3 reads CASSAGRSSYEQYF. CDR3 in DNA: TGTGCCAGCAGTGCTGGACGGAGCTCCTACGAGCAGTACTTC.

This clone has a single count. The CDR3: CASSSPTTNYGYTF. The CDR3 bases are TGTGCCAGCAGTTCCCCGACAACTAACTATGGCTACACCTTC. V and J are TRBV28 and TRBJ1-2; D remains unclear. Trimming stripped 4 bases from V and 0 bases from J, with 9 bases between. The CDR3 covers 14 residues. CDR1 is MDHEN and CDR2 is SYDVKM in the germline V gene.

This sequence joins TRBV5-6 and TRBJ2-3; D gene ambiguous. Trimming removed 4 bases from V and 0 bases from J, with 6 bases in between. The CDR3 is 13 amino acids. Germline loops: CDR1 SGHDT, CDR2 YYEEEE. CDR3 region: CASSTVSTDTQYF. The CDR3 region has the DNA TGTGCCAGCAGCACCGTGAGCACAGATACGCAGTATTTT.

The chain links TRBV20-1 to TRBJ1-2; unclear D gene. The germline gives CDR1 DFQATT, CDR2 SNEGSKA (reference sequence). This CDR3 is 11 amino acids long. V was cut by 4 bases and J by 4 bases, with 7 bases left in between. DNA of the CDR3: TGCAGTGCTACGCACCCCTATGGCTACACCTTC. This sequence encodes CSATHPYGYTF.

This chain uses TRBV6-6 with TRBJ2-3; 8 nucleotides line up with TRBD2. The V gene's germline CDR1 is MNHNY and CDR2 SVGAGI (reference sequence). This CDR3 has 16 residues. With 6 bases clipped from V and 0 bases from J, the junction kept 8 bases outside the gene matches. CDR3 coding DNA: TGTGCCAGCAGGACCACTAGCGGCTTTAGCACAGATACGCAGTATTTT. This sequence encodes CASRTTSGFSTDTQYF.

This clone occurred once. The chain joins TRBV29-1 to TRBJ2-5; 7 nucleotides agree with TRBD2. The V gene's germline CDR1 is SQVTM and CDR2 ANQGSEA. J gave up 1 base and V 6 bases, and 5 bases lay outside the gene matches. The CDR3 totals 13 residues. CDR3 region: CSVRLATQETQYF. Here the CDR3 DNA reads TGCAGCGTGAGACTAGCTACCCAAGAGACCCAGTACTTC.

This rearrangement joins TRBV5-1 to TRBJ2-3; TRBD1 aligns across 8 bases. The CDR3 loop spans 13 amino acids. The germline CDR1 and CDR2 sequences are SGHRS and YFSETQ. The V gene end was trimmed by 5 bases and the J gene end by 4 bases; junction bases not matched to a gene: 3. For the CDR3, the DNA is TGCGCCAGCAGTACACAGGGGGCAGATACGCAGTATTTT. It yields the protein CASSTQGADTQYF.

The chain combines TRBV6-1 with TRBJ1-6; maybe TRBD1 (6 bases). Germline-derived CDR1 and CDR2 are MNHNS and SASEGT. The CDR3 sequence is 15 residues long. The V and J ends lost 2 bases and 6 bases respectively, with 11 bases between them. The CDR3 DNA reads TGTGCCAGCAGTGAAATGAGGACAGTTAATTCACCCCTCCACTTT. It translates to CASSEMRTVNSPLHF.

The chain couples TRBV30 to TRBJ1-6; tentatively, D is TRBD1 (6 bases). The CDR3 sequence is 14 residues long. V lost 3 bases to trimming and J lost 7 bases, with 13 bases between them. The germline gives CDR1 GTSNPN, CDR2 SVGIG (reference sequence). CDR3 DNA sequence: TGTGCCTGGAGGGAACAGGGTTTGAATTCACCCCTCCACTTT. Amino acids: CAWREQGLNSPLHF.

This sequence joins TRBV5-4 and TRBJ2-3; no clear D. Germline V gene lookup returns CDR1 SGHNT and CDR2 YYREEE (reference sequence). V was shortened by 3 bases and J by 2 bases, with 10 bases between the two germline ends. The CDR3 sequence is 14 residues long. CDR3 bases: TGTGCCAGCAGCTCGCCCCTCCTCACAGATACGCAGTATTTT. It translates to CASSSPLLTDTQYF.

The CDR3 sequence: CSVETQSTDTQYF. DNA of the CDR3: TGCAGCGTTGAGACACAAAGCACAGATACGCAGTATTTT. V gene TRBV29-1 combines with J gene TRBJ2-3; D gene uncertain. Trimming stripped 3 bases from V and 0 bases from J, with 7 bases between. The V gene's germline CDR1 is SQVTM and CDR2 ANQGSEA. The CDR3 is 13 residues long.

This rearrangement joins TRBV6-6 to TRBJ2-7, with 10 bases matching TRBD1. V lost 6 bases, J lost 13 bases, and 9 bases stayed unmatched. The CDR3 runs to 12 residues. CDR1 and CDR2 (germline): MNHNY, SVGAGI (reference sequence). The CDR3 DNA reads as TGTGCCAGCAGCGCCGGGACAGGGGAGTTCTACTTC. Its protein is CASSAGTGEFYF.

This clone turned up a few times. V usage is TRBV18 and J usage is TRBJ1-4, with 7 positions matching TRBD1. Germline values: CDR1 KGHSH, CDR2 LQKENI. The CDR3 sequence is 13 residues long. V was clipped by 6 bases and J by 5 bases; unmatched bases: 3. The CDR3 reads CASSQGENEKLFF. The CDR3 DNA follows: TGTGCCAGCTCCCAGGGGGAGAATGAAAAACTGTTTTTT.

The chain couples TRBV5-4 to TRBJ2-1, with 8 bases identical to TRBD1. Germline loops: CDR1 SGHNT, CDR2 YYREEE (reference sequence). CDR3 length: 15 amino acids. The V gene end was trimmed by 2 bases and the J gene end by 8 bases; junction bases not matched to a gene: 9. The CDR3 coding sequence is TGTGCCAGCAGCTTCGTCGGACAGGGAGGCGATGAGCAGTTCTTC. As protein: CASSFVGQGGDEQFF.

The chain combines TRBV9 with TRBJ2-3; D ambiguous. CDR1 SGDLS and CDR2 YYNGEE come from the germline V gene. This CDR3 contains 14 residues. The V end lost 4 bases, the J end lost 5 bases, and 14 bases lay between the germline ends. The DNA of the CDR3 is TGTGCCAGCAGCTCTCCCACACCCAAAGATACGCAGTATTTT. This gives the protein CASSSPTPKDTQYF.

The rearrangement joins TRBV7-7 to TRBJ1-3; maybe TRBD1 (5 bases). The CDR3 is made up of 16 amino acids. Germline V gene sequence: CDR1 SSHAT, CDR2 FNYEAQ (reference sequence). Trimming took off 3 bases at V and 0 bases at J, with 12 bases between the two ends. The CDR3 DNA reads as TGTGCCAGCAGCTTCGGGACTCCCGACTCTGGAAACACCATATATTTT. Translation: CASSFGTPDSGNTIYF.

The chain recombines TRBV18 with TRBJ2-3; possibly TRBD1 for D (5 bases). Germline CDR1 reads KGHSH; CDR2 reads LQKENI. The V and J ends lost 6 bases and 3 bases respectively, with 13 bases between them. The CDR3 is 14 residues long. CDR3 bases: TGTGCCAGCTCTTGGTTTAGGGGAACAGATACGCAGTATTTT. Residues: CASSWFRGTDTQYF.

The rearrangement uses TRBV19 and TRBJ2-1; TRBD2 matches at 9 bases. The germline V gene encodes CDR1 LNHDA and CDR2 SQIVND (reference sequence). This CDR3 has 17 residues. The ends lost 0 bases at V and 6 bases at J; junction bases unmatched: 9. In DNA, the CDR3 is TGTGCCAGTAGTATAGATCGGGAAGCGGGGGGCCGCAATGAGCAGTTCTTC. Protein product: CASSIDREAGGRNEQFF.

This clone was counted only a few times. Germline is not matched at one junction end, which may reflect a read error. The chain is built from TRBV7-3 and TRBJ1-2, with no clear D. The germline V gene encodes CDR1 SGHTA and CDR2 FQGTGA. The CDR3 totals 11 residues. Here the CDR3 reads CASSLSRGADF. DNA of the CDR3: TGTGCCAGCAGCTTAAGTCGGGGAGCCGACTTC.

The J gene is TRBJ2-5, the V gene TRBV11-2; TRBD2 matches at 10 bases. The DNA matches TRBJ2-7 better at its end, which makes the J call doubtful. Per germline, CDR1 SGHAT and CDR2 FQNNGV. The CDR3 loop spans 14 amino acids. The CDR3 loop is CASSSAGGNYEQYF. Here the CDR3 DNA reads TGTGCCAGCAGCTCAGCGGGGGGGAATTACGAGCAGTACTTC.

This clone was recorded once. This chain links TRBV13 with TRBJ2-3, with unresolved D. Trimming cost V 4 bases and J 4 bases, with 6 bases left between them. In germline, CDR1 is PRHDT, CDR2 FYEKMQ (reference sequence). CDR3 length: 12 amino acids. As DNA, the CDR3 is TGTGCCAGCAGCTCCACACCAGATACGCAGTATTTT. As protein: CASSSTPDTQYF.

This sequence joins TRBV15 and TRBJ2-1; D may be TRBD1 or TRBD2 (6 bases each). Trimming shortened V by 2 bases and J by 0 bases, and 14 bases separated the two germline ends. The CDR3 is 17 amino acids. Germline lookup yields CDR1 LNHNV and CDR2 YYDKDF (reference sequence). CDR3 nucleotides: TGTGCCACCAGCAGATCCAGGGGACTTAGCTCCTACAATGAGCAGTTCTTC. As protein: CATSRSRGLSSYNEQFF.

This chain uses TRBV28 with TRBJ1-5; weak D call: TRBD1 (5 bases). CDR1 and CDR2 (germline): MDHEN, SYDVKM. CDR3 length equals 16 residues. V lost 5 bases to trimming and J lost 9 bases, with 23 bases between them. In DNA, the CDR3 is TGTGCCAGCAGTGCCGTGGAGGAGTGGGGGAGGGGGCCCCAGCATTTT. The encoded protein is CASSAVEEWGRGPQHF.

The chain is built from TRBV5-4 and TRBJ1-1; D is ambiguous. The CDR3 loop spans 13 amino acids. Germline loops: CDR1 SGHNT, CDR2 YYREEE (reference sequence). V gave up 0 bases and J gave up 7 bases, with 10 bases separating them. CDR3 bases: TGTGCCAGCAGCTTGGTCGGCGGATATGAAGCTTTCTTT. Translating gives CASSLVGGYEAFF.